This T cell receptor beta chain comes out of a study of T cell clonality in common variable immunodeficiency (dated by TCRdb to the mid-2010s). Per the germline V gene, SQVTM is the CDR1 and ANQGSEA is the CDR2. The CDR3 starts with the cysteine, ends with the phenylalanine, and has 11 residues. Only the CDR3 bases that were read are kept: 24 of them, in frame from base 1. Turning to this clone: Its antigen remains unidentified. The read finishes 3 residues shy of the CDR3 end, and the germline J gene is used to complete it.

Both CVID patients and healthy controls were predominantly of Caucasian heritage. Heparinized peripheral whole blood samples of roughly 4.5 to 8 ml were collected from each donor. Genomic DNA from adults with common variable immune deficiency (CVID) and from healthy adult controls was used to sequence TCRbeta CDR3 repertoires. There were roughly 22 healthy adult volunteers in the control group (about 12 female and 10 or so male), ranging in age from about 23 to 66 years, with a mean age of roughly 35. Diluted blood was density-centrifuged over Hypaque 1077 or Ficoll-Paque to isolate peripheral blood mononuclear cells. Unsorted mononuclear cells served as the source of genomic DNA, which was extracted either by Qiagen column purification or by a centrifugation-based method. Study-level results and caveats: Healthy controls shared more TCRbeta clones with each other than CVID subjects shared among themselves (p < 0.0001). It was noted by the authors that sequencing of the repertoires of T cell subpopulations would be needed to clarify the cause of the increased clonality in CVID. Even though DNA input was the same, control samples had an average of about 80,000 unique sequences each, compared with about 30,000 in CVID samples. TCRbeta clonality was higher in CVID subjects than in healthy controls (t-test p = 0.018), and the increase was most characteristic of about a third of subjects. Correlations of repertoire features with clinical complications were constrained by heterogeneity among patients within the CVID cohort. CVID TCRbeta sequences reportedly showed fewer deletions and N-nucleotide insertions and lacked highly modified clones with 13 or more V deletions.

For sequencing input, CVID and control samples contributed equivalent amounts of genomic DNA. For every sample, a 60 bp segment covering the rearranged TCRbeta CDR3 region was amplified and then sequenced. The immunoSEQ assay, a bias-corrected multiplex PCR combined with high-throughput sequencing, was used for TCRbeta amplification. The paper's data handling went like this. Every unique nucleotide sequence counted as a clone and was annotated with V, D and J genes, copy number and frequency. Sequences were labeled productive if in frame, and non-productive if out of frame or containing stop codons. As previously described, clonality was computed from Shannon's entropy. Mean CDR3 Kyte-Doolittle hydropathy was derived from the predicted amino acid sequences of productive clones. Scaled V gene usage was hierarchically clustered using Manhattan distance and complete linkage with the R hclust function. Clone sharing by CDR3 amino acid sequence was assessed by resampling 12 repertoires per group over 100 rounds. The repertoires were searched for around 75 published EBV-specific and a few hundred published CMV-specific TCRbeta sequences. A couple of CVID samples that yielded fewer than 10,000 sequences were excluded from the analysis, so roughly 40 CVID repertoires were retained. TCRdb holds this immuneACCESS table with in-frame rearrangements only. Some clones are missing; in checked studies, unresolved V genes explain under half, and the rest has no known cause. For V, J and clone size, that table is used; D and trimming come from the DNA. The data for this sample show about 52,000 clones, each detected more than once. The ten largest clonotypes hold around 1.8% of the sample.

This sequence uses TRBV29-1 and TRBJ1-2; the D gene identity is not certain. The sample comprised peripheral blood mononuclear cells. This clonotype was obtained from a person between 18 and 69 years old in good health. The CDR3 sequence is CSVGPVNDYTF. The part of the CDR3 DNA that was read is TGCAGCGTTGGGCCCGTAAACGAC.